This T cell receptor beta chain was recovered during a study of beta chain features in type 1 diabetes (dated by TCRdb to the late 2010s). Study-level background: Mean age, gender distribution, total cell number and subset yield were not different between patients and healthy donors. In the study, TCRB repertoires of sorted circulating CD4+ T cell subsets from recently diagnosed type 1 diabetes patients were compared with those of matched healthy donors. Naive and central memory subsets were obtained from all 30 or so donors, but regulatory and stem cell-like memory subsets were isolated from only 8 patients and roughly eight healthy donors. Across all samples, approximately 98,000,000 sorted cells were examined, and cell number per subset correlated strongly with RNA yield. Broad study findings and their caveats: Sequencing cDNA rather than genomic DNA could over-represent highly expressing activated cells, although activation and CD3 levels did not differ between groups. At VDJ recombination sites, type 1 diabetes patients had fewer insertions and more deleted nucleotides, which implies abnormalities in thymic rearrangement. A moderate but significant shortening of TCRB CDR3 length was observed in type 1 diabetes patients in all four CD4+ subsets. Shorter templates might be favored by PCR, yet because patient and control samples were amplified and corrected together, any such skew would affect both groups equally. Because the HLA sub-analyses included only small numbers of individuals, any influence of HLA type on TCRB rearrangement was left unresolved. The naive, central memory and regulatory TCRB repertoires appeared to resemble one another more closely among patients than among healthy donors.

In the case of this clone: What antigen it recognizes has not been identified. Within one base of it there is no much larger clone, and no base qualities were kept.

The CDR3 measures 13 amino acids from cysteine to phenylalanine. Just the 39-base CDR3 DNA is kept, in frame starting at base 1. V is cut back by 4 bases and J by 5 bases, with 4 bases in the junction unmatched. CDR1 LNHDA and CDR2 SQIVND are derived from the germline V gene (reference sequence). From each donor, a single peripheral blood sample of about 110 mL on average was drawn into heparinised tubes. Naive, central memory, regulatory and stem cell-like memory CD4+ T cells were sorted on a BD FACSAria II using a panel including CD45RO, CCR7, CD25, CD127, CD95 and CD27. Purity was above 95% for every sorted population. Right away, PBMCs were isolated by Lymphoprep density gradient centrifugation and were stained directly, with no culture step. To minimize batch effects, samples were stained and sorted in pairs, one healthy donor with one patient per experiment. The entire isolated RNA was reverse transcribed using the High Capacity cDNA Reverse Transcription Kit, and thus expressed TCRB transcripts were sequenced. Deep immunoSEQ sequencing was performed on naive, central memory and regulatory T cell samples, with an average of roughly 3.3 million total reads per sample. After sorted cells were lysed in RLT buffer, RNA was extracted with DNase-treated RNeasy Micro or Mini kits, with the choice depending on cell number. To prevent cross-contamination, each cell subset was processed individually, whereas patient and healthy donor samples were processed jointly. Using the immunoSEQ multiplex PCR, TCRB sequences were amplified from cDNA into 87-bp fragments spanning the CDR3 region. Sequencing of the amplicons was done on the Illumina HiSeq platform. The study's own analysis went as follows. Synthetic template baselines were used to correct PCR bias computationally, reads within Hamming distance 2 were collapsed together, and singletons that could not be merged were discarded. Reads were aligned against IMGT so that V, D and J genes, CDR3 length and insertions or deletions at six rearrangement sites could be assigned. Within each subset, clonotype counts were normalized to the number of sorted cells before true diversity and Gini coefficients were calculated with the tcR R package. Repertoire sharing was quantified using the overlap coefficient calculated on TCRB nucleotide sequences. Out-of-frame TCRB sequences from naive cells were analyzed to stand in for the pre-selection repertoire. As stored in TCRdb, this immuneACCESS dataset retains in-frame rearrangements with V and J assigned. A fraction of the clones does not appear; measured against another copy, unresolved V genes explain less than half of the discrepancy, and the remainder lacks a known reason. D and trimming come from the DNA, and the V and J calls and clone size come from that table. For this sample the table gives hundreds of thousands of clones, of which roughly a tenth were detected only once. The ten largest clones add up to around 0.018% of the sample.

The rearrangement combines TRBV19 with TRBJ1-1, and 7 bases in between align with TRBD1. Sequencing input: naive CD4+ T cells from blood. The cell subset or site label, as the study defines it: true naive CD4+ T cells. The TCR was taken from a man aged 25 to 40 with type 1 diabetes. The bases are TGTGCCAGTAGTACCGACAGGGATACTGAAGCTTTCTTT. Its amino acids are CASSTDRDTEAFF.